Presented here are 17 T cell receptor beta chains from one specimen sequenced in a study of shared clonotypes between healthy human individuals (dated by TCRdb to the early 2020s). Library method: the immunoSEQ multiplex PCR assay. TCRdb stores this immuneACCESS table with in-frame sequences only. Part of the clones is absent; in the studies checked, under half of the shortfall reflects unresolved V genes, and no reason is known for the rest. The sample records some 980,000 clones, around 80% of which are singletons. The top ten hold roughly 1.5% of the sample. The sequenced sample consisted of memory CD4+ T cells sorted from blood. Explained via the paper, the cell subset or site label denotes: CD45RA-negative fraction. All receptors derive from a man between 18 and 29 years old in good health.

V usage is TRBV10-1 and J usage is TRBJ2-1; the match to TRBD1 covers 10 bases. This CDR3 comprises 15 residues. Germline V gene lookup returns CDR1 WNHNN and CDR2 SYGVQD (reference sequence). V dropped 4 bases and J dropped 3; count of bases not matched to a gene: 3. The CDR3 nucleotides are TGCGCCAGCAGTGGCCGGGACAGGGGCTACAATGAGCAGTTCTTC. It yields the protein CASSGRDRGYNEQFF.

The chain carries TRBV19 and TRBJ2-1; no reliable D call. The CDR3 runs 15 residues. Looked up from germline, CDR1 is LNHDA and CDR2 is SQIVND (reference sequence). V dropped 0 bases and J dropped 3 bases, with 9 bases sitting between them. CDR3 nucleotides: TGTGCCAGTAGTATAGATACGACACGCTACAATGAGCAGTTCTTC. This encodes CASSIDTTRYNEQFF.

The CDR3 nucleotides are TGTGCCAGTACAGGGGTGGGCTATGGCTACACCTTC. It specifies CASTGVGYGYTF. The rearrangement joins TRBV6-5 to TRBJ1-2; TRBD1 matches at 7 bases. Germline trimming cut 9 bases from V and 4 bases from J; bases unmatched to any gene: 5. The germline V gene has CDR1 MNHEY and CDR2 SVGAGI. CDR3 length equals 12 residues.

The gene calls are TRBV7-2 and TRBJ2-2, with 8 bases that match TRBD1. CDR3 length equals 14 residues. The germline V gene has CDR1 SGHTA and CDR2 FQGNSA. Trimming cost V 5 bases and J 6 bases; bases outside gene matches: 5. This chain's CDR3 is CASSPGQGSGELFF. In DNA, the CDR3 is TGTGCCAGCAGCCCCGGACAGGGATCCGGGGAGCTGTTTTTT.

The V and J genes are TRBV5-1 and TRBJ1-6, with 8 bases aligning to TRBD1. This CDR3 comprises 15 residues. The germline V gene has CDR1 SGHRS and CDR2 YFSETQ. With V trimmed by 4 bases and J by 8 bases, 8 bases remained unmatched. CDR3 nucleotides: TGCGCCAGCAGCCCCGACAGGGGTGGGGATTCACCCCTCCACTTT. Residues: CASSPDRGGDSPLHF.

Only one count was recorded for this clone. The genes are TRBV12-5 and TRBJ2-7; TRBD1 matches at 9 bases. Germline V gene data show CDR1 as LGHNT and CDR2 as FRNRAP. The ends lost 4 bases at V and 3 bases at J; junction bases unmatched: 7. The CDR3 runs to 15 residues. The CDR3 DNA reads as TGTGCTAGTGGTTCAGGACAGGGGCGGAACTACGAGCAGTACTTC. Protein product: CASGSGQGRNYEQYF.

The V gene is TRBV5-6, the J gene TRBJ2-7; 7 positions match TRBD1. After removal of 4 bases from V and 6 bases from J, the junction contained 16 bases not matched to a gene. Looked up from germline, CDR1 is SGHDT and CDR2 is YYEEEE. The CDR3 is made up of 16 amino acids. CDR3 in DNA: TGTGCCAGCAGCAGGCCCCGGGACAGCTGGGTCTCCGAGCAGTACTTC. This codes for CASSRPRDSWVSEQYF.

In the case of this clone: Other nucleotide sequences in the sample specify the same CDR3. J is TRBJ1-1 and V is TRBV7-9; D is ambiguous. The CDR3 totals 12 residues. Germline V CDR1 and CDR2: SEHNR, FQNEAQ (reference sequence). V gave up 1 base and J gave up 2 bases, with 2 bases separating them. CDR3 in amino acids: CASSLVNTEAFF. The DNA for the CDR3 is TGTGCCAGCAGCTTAGTAAACACTGAAGCTTTCTTT.

V and J are TRBV30 and TRBJ2-7; unclear D gene. Per germline, CDR1 GTSNPN and CDR2 SVGIG (reference sequence). CDR3 length: 12 residues. Trimming cost V 0 bases and J 1 base, with 4 bases left between them. DNA of the CDR3: TGTGCCTGGAGTGTGTTTTCCTACGAGCAGTACTTC. Its protein is CAWSVFSYEQYF.

The chain recombines TRBV21-1 with TRBJ2-7; the D call TRBD1 from the table was never checked on the DNA. TRBV21-1 is tagged as a pseudogene. The CDR3 length is 14 residues. In DNA, the CDR3 is TGTGCCAGCAGGCAGCAGACAGTCCCGAGGGAGCAGTACTTC. Its translation is CASRQQTVPREQYF.

This clone appeared once. This rearrangement joins TRBV7-9 to TRBJ2-2; D is possibly TRBD2 (6 bases). CDR1 is SEHNR, CDR2 FQNEAQ, per germline (reference sequence). V shed 2 bases and J shed 4 bases, with 14 bases lying between them. CDR3 size: 16 residues. The CDR3 DNA reads as TGTGCCAGCAGCTTATCCGGGGGTCGTGGCACCGGGGAGCTGTTTTTT. Translation: CASSLSGGRGTGELFF.

Here the CDR3 DNA reads TGTGCCAGTAGTCTAAGCGGGACCGGGGCAGATACGCAGTATTTT. This translates into CASSLSGTGADTQYF. This rearrangement joins TRBV19 to TRBJ2-3; 7 bases align to TRBD2. V shed 5 bases, J shed 4 bases, and the junction held 9 bases outside the gene matches. The CDR3 spans 15 residues. In germline, CDR1 is LNHDA, CDR2 SQIVND (reference sequence).

V and J are TRBV2 and TRBJ2-5, with a weak D call TRBD2 (5 bases). The ends were cut back, 7 bases at V and 5 bases at J, with 11 bases in the middle. The CDR3 is made up of 12 amino acids. Germline CDR1 reads SNHLY; CDR2 reads FYNNEI. CDR3: CASKATGETQYF. The CDR3 coding sequence is TGTGCCAGCAAAGCAACGGGGGAGACCCAGTACTTC. Drawing the rest from reference TRBV2 and TRBJ2-5, the complete variable domain is EPEVTQTPSHQVTQMGQEVILRCVPISNHLYFYWYRQILGQKVEFLVSFYNNEISEKSEIFDDQFSVERPDGSNFTLKIRSTKLEDSAMYFCASKATGETQYFGPGTRLLVL.

V gene TRBV7-2 combines with J gene TRBJ2-7, with 10 bases lining up with TRBD1. Germline V gene lookup returns CDR1 SGHTA and CDR2 FQGNSA. The CDR3 runs 16 residues. The V gene end was trimmed by 5 bases and the J gene end by 0 bases; junction bases not matched to a gene: 7. CDR3 in amino acids: CASSLSTGGLSYEQYF. Written as DNA, the CDR3 is TGTGCCAGCAGCCTTTCGACAGGGGGCCTCTCCTACGAGCAGTACTTC.

J is TRBJ2-7 and V is TRBV5-1; maybe TRBD2 (7 bases). The V end lost 3 bases, the J end lost 0 bases, and 16 bases lay between the germline ends. CDR3 size: 16 residues. Germline V lookup: CDR1 SGHRS, CDR2 YFSETQ. CDR3 sequence reads: CASSSGGGSVSYEQYF. The CDR3 DNA reads as TGCGCCAGCAGCTCGGGGGGCGGGAGCGTCTCCTACGAGCAGTACTTC.

The chain couples TRBV4-1 to TRBJ2-2; tentatively, D is TRBD1 (6 bases). The length of the CDR3 is 16 residues. Germline values: CDR1 MGHRA, CDR2 YSYEKL. V was cut by 1 base and J by 4 bases, with 13 bases left in between. CDR3 bases: TGCGCCAGCAGCCAAGTACAGGGCAGTGGCACCGGGGAGCTGTTTTTT. It translates to CASSQVQGSGTGELFF.

This clone came up once. CDR3 residues: CASSSLPSSYNEQFF. CDR3 DNA sequence: TGTGCCAGCTCATCCCTACCTAGCTCCTACAATGAGCAGTTCTTC. The V gene is TRBV18, the J gene TRBJ2-1; D gene unclear. The CDR3 consists of 15 residues. CDR1 is KGHSH and CDR2 is LQKENI in the germline V gene. Trimming removed 5 bases from V and 0 bases from J, with 11 bases in between.